This TCR beta chain was recorded in a study of human T cells and chemical hapten exposure. Study in general: Largely, small differences in pooled library volume made per-sample TCR yields vary.

Time point here: patch test 1, 2 weeks after DPC sensitization. The sample's treatment: therapeutic diphenylcyclopropenone sensitization with weekly scalp DPC. Overall study findings and caveats: No alteration of TCRs above 1 in 1000 frequency was seen with DPC sensitization.

On this clonotype itself: Its target is unknown. A much larger clone sits a single nucleotide away, making a read error possible.

TCRdb passed the RACE reads through MiXCR, listing each CDR3 protein once. The table shows tens of thousands of distinct CDR3 sequences, with about 10% occurring only once. The sequence came from a man aged 40-55 years with alopecia areata. Some clones in this sample may be carry-over from other donors' samples. Source: whole blood, taken in connection with sensitization to the hapten diphenylcyclopropenone (DPC).

CDR3 bases: TGTGCCAGCAGCTCAGAGGGTTTTCGTGGCACTGAAGCTTTCTTT. This gives the protein CASSSEGFRGTEAFF. V gene TRBV7-2 combines with J gene TRBJ1-1; no clear D gene. Trimming left V 4 bases short and J 4 bases short, with 16 bases between. This CDR3 contains 15 residues. Germline CDR1 is SGHTA and CDR2 is FQGNSA.